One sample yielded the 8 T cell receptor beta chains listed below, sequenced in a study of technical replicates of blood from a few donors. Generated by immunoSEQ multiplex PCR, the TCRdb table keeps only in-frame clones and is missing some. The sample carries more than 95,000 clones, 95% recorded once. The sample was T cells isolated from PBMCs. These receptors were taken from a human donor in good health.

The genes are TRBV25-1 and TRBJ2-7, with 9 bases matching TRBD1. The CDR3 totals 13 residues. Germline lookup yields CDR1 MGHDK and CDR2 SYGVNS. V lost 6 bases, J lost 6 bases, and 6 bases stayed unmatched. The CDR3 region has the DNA TGTGCCAGCAGCGGGACAGGGAAATCCGAGCAGTACTTC. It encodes CASSGTGKSEQYF.

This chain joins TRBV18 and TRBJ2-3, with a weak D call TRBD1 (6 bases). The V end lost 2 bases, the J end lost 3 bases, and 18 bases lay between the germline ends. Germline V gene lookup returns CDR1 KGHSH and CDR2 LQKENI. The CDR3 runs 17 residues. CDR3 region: CASSPYIPGEGTDTQYF. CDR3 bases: TGTGCCAGCTCACCATATATCCCAGGGGAAGGGACAGATACGCAGTATTTT.

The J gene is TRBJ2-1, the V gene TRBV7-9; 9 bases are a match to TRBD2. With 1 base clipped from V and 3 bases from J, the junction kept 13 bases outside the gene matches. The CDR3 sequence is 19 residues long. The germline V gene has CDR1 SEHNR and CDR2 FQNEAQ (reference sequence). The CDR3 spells CASSLGSGGSFHLYNEQFF. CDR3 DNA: TGTGCCAGCAGCTTAGGTAGCGGGGGCTCCTTTCACCTCTACAATGAGCAGTTCTTC.

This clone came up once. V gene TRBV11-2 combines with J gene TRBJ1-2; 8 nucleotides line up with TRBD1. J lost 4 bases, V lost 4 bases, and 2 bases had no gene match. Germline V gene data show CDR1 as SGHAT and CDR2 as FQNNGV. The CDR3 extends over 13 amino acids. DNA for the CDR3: TGTGCCAGCAGCTCAACAGGGGGCTATGGCTACACCTTC. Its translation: CASSSTGGYGYTF.

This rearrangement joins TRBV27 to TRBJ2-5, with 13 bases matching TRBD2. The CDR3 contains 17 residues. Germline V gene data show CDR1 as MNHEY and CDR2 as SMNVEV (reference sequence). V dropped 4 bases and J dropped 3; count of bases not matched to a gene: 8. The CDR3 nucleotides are TGTGCCAGCAGTTCCCTGAGACTAGCGGGGGGCGAAGAGACCCAGTACTTC. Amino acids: CASSSLRLAGGEETQYF.

Here the CDR3 reads CASRPLSGGVPYEQYF. CDR3 DNA: TGTGCCAGCAGACCTTTGAGCGGGGGGGTTCCCTACGAGCAGTACTTC. The rearrangement joins TRBV2 to TRBJ2-7; 10 bases match TRBD2. Germline CDR1 and CDR2: SNHLY and FYNNEI. The CDR3 covers 16 residues. Trimming removed 6 bases from V and 2 bases from J; junction bases left unmatched: 10.

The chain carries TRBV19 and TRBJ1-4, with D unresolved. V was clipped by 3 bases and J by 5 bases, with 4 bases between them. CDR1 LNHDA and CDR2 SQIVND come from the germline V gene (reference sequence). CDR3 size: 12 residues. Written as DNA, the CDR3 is TGTGCCAGTAGTATTCGGAATGAAAAACTGTTTTTT. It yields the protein CASSIRNEKLFF.

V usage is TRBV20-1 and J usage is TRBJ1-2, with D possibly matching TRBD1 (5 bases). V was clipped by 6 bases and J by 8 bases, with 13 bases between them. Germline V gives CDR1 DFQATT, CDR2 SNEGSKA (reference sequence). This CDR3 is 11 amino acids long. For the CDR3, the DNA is TGCAGTGCCCCGGGGCGGGGGGGCTACACCTTC. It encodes CSAPGRGGYTF.